The 20 T cell receptor beta chains reported below all come from one sample, sequenced in a study of T cells expressing NK-cell markers. From the 5' RACE reads, TCRdb lists one entry per CDR3 protein and no DNA. The sample features roughly 300,000 distinct CDR3 sequences, with roughly 4.2% in its top ten. The sequencing input was blood T cells: a sorted CD56 or NKG2C T cell subset, CD4+ or CD8+ T cells, or bulk PBMC T cells (not recorded which). The receptors derive from a woman between 18 and 75 years old in good health.

The chain couples TRBV6-1 to TRBJ1-1; with no DNA, the TCRdb D assignment of TRBD1 cannot be verified. There are 14 residues in the CDR3. Germline assignment: CDR1 MNHNS and CDR2 SASEGT. The CDR3 is CASSAIQGNTEAFF.

This chain joins TRBV4-3 and TRBJ2-2. Per the germline V gene, CDR1 is LGHNA and CDR2 is YSLEER. The CDR3 consists of 15 residues. CDR3 loop: CASSQEGTAGGELFF.

The genes are TRBV3-1 and TRBJ1-2; the TCRdb D gene call, TRBD1, has no DNA to confirm it. Per the germline V gene, CDR1 is LGHDT and CDR2 is YNNKEL (reference sequence). This CDR3 is built from 14 residues. This chain's CDR3 is CASSQDARYYGYTF.

The rearrangement uses TRBV5-8 and TRBJ1-2; TCRdb gives TRBD1 as the D gene, but with no DNA this cannot be confirmed. Germline V CDR1 and CDR2: SGHTS, YDEGEE. This CDR3 has 13 amino acids. The CDR3 sequence: CASSVQGTYGYTF.

The chain uses TRBV7-9 and TRBJ1-6; TCRdb gives TRBD1 as the D gene, but with no DNA this cannot be confirmed. The CDR3 contains 15 residues. The germline CDR1 and CDR2 sequences are SEHNR and FQNEAQ (reference sequence). CDR3 sequence: CASSLEDRGSSPLHF.

The V gene is TRBV28, the J gene TRBJ2-5; the TCRdb D gene call, TRBD2, has no DNA to confirm it. Germline V gene data show CDR1 as MDHEN and CDR2 as SYDVKM. This CDR3 is 15 amino acids long. CDR3 protein: CASSLPKAGGETQYF.

The chain uses TRBV7-2 and TRBJ2-1; checking the TCRdb D call of TRBD2 is not possible without DNA. Germline V gene sequence: CDR1 SGHTA, CDR2 FQGNSA. The CDR3 totals 15 residues. The CDR3 loop is CASRMAGGPWNEQFF.

This chain joins TRBV19 and TRBJ2-1. This CDR3 is 14 amino acids long. Germline CDR1 and CDR2: LNHDA and SQIVND (reference sequence). CDR3 amino acids: CASSTGTRDNEQFF.

V is TRBV12-3 or TRBV12-4 and J is TRBJ2-5; TCRdb calls TRBD1, which cannot be checked without DNA. CDR3 length: 16 amino acids. The CDR3 reads CASSPNPGQGSETQYF.

The chain recombines TRBV5-1 with TRBJ2-6; the D gene TCRdb calls, TRBD1, cannot be checked with no DNA. The CDR3 runs 17 residues. CDR1 and CDR2 from the germline V gene are SGHRS and YFSETQ. CDR3 protein: CASSLEARGSGANVLTF. The whole variable domain, filled in from reference TRBV5-1 and TRBJ2-6, reads KAGVTQTPRYLIKTRGQQVTLSCSPISGHRSVSWYQQTPGQGLQFLFEYFSETQRNKGNFPGRFSGRQFSNSRSEMNVSTLELGDSALYLCASSLEARGSGANVLTFGAGSRLTVL.

The V and J genes are TRBV4-3 and TRBJ2-1; without DNA, the TCRdb call of TRBD1 cannot be checked. The CDR3 totals 14 residues. Germline V gene sequence: CDR1 LGHNA, CDR2 YSLEER. The CDR3 spells CASSPADRGNEQFF.

This chain joins TRBV11-2 and TRBJ2-1; the D call from TCRdb, TRBD2, cannot be confirmed without DNA. This CDR3 region has 17 residues. Germline CDR1 and CDR2: SGHAT and FQNNGV. The CDR3 loop reads CASSPTFPGLAINEQFF.

CDR3 loop: CASSLGLAGVTGELFF. The chain has TRBV5-1 and TRBJ2-2; as DNA is missing, the TRBD2 call by TCRdb cannot be tested. This CDR3 is built from 16 residues. Looked up from germline, CDR1 is SGHRS and CDR2 is YFSETQ.

The J gene is TRBJ2-2, the V gene TRBV20-1; without DNA, the TCRdb call of TRBD1 cannot be checked. Germline CDR1 and CDR2: DFQATT and SNEGSKA (reference sequence). This CDR3 is built from 15 residues. CDR3 in amino acids: CSARSRMGGGGELFF.

The rearrangement links TRBV5-4 to TRBJ2-2; the TRBD1 assignment by TCRdb is unverifiable without DNA. This CDR3 has 15 amino acids. CDR1 is SGHNT and CDR2 is YYREEE in the germline V gene (reference sequence). CDR3 amino acids: CASSFGQGVTGELFF.

The chain couples TRBV14 to TRBJ1-4; lacking DNA, the TRBD1 call made by TCRdb goes unchecked. CDR1 is SGHDN and CDR2 is FVKESK in the germline V gene. This CDR3 is 16 amino acids long. The chain's CDR3 is CASSRRTGGSVEKLFF.

This chain joins TRBV10-3 and TRBJ1-1; as DNA is missing, the TRBD1 call by TCRdb cannot be tested. The CDR3 length is 14 residues. In germline, CDR1 is ENHRY, CDR2 SYGVKD. The CDR3 loop reads CAISESETDTEAFF.

V is TRBV20-1 and J is TRBJ2-7; the D call from TCRdb, TRBD1, cannot be confirmed without DNA. This CDR3 region has 14 residues. Germline lookup yields CDR1 DFQATT and CDR2 SNEGSKA (reference sequence). The CDR3 sequence is CSASMAGEKYEQYF.

The CDR3 region is CAAREGEHEQYF. The rearrangement links TRBV10-3 to TRBJ2-7; the D call of TRBD2 rests on TCRdb alone, since no DNA is present to check it. This CDR3 has 12 residues. Germline CDR1 and CDR2: ENHRY and SYGVKD.

The chain combines TRBV7-9 with TRBJ2-7; TCRdb gives TRBD1 as the D gene, but with no DNA this cannot be confirmed. CDR1 is SEHNR and CDR2 is FQNEAQ in the germline V gene (reference sequence). The CDR3 consists of 14 residues. CDR3 region: CASTEAAPTYEQYF.